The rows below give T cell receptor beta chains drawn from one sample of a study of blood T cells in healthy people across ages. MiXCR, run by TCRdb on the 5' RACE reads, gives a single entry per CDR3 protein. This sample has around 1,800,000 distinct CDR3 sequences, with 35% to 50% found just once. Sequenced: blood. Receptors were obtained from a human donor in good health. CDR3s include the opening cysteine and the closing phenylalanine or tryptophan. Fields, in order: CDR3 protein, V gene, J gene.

CDR3aa: CASSLSLLSYGYTF
v_gene: TRBV9
j_gene: TRBJ1-2

CDR3aa: CASTGVGANVLTF
v_gene: TRBV28
j_gene: TRBJ2-6

CDR3aa: CASGWESTDTQYF
v_gene: TRBV9
j_gene: TRBJ2-3

CDR3aa: CASSLGGTGLSGHTF
v_gene: TRBV7-2
j_gene: TRBJ1-2

CDR3aa: CASSPSQDTEAFF
v_gene: TRBV18
j_gene: TRBJ1-1

CDR3aa: CASSYSSGSVSYEQYF
v_gene: TRBV6-5
j_gene: TRBJ2-7

CDR3aa: CASSQVRRNEQFF
v_gene: TRBV14
j_gene: TRBJ2-1

CDR3aa: CASSLAGGPGANVLTF
v_gene: TRBV5-1
j_gene: TRBJ2-6

CDR3aa: CASSSRPSADTQYF
v_gene: TRBV5-6
j_gene: TRBJ2-3

CDR3aa: CASSARLAGNSGANVLTF
v_gene: TRBV7-8
j_gene: TRBJ2-6

CDR3aa: CSARAQGLYNEQFF
v_gene: TRBV20-1
j_gene: TRBJ2-1

CDR3aa: CASSYSPIGQLRHGYTF
v_gene: TRBV6-6
j_gene: TRBJ1-2

CDR3aa: CASSAGTSMAYGTQYF
v_gene: TRBV11-2
j_gene: TRBJ2-5

CDR3aa: CASSPKATEDANTEAFF
v_gene: TRBV5-1
j_gene: TRBJ1-1

CDR3aa: CASSRDGLWSQYF
v_gene: TRBV2
j_gene: TRBJ2-5